This T cell receptor beta chain was captured by sequencing in a study of blood T cell repertoires in COVID-19. The repertoire was sequenced with immunoSEQ multiplex PCR; TCRdb's copy has only in-frame clones and lacks some. The sample has some 200,000 clones, 94% seen once. The V gene lost 4 bases and the J gene lost 5 bases, with 6 bases spanning the gap. The CDR3 consists of 12 residues. This receptor was obtained from a man aged 30 to 39 with COVID-19, enrolled during active disease. V usage is TRBV12-3 or TRBV12-4 and J usage is TRBJ2-4; D remains ambiguous. Sequenced input: peripheral blood. Here the CDR3 DNA reads TGTGCCAGCAGTTCGTCCGAAAACATTCAGTACTTC. Its protein product is CASSSSENIQYF.